This TCR beta chain derives from a study of preoperative IRX-2 immunotherapy in early breast cancer. Described treatment: preoperative locoregional IRX-2 cytokine immunotherapy. Trimming pared 4 bases from V and 2 bases from J, leaving 8 bases between. Germline-derived CDR1 and CDR2 are MNHGY and SAAAGT. The CDR3 consists of 13 residues. Profiled with immunoSEQ multiplex PCR; TCRdb holds only in-frame clones, not every one. The sample holds 20,000 to 30,000 clones, 75% seen once. The receptor was derived from a human donor with breast cancer. The gene calls are TRBV6-8 and TRBJ1-1; D not resolved. Here the sequenced sample was lymph node tissue, taken after IRX-2 immunotherapy. The CDR3 is CASSSVANTEAFF. CDR3 DNA: TGTGCCAGCAGTTCTGTGGCCAACACTGAAGCTTTCTTT.